Each of the 12 T cell receptor beta chains below was sequenced from the same sample in a study of PD-L1 blockade in urothelial cancer. This sample's time point: pretreatment peripheral blood. The repertoire was sequenced with immunoSEQ multiplex PCR; TCRdb's copy has only in-frame clones and lacks some. This sample has some 50,000 clones, with around 88% found just once. The material was PBMCs, obtained around atezolizumab (anti-PD-L1) treatment. The source of these receptors is a woman aged 55-75 years with urothelial cancer.

The chain recombines TRBV7-3 with TRBJ2-1, with D possibly TRBD1 on 6 matching bases. With 1 base removed from V and 6 bases from J, the gap between germline ends came to 10 bases. This CDR3 spans 14 amino acids. Germline-derived CDR1 and CDR2 are SGHTA and FQGTGA. This CDR3 reads CASSLNRELNEQFF. For the CDR3, the DNA is TGTGCCAGCAGCTTAAACAGGGAACTCAATGAGCAGTTCTTC. Based on the CDR3 plus reference TRBV7-3 and TRBJ2-1, the full variable domain is GAGVSQTPSNKVTEKGKYVELRCDPISGHTALYWYRQSLGQGPEFLIYFQGTGAADDSGLPNDRFFAVRPEGSVSTLKIQRTERGDSAVYLCASSLNRELNEQFFGPGTRLTVL.

The chain couples TRBV2 to TRBJ2-1; D remains ambiguous. V was clipped by 6 bases and J by 8 bases, with 11 bases between them. Germline V gives CDR1 SNHLY, CDR2 FYNNEI. This CDR3 has 12 residues. The CDR3 reads CASRAYSYEQFF. CDR3 sequence (DNA): TGTGCCAGCAGGGCATATTCATATGAGCAGTTCTTC.

This chain uses TRBV4-3 with TRBJ2-5, with TRBD2 matching over 12 bases. The junction had 11 bases not matched to a gene; V was cut back by 2 bases and J by 1 base. CDR1 is LGHNA, CDR2 YSLEER, per germline. The CDR3 is made up of 19 amino acids. The DNA for the CDR3 is TGCGCCAGCAGCCAAAGCCCCTCACTAGCGGGGGGCCTCCAAGAGACCCAGTACTTC. This sequence encodes CASSQSPSLAGGLQETQYF.

This clone appeared a single time. The DNA of the CDR3 is TGTGCCAGTAGTTTTAAGACTCCCTACGAGCAGTACTTC. It codes for CASSFKTPYEQYF. The gene calls are TRBV19 and TRBJ2-7; D gene uncertain. The CDR3 consists of 13 residues. The germline V gene has CDR1 LNHDA and CDR2 SQIVND (reference sequence). V shed 5 bases and J shed 2 bases, with 10 bases lying between them.

The gene calls are TRBV4-1 and TRBJ2-1; D gene unclear. CDR3 size: 14 residues. Between the trimmed V and J ends, which lost 4 bases and 8 bases, there was a span of 15 bases. CDR1 and CDR2 from the germline V gene are MGHRA and YSYEKL. Here the CDR3 reads CASSPTVSFYEQFF. CDR3 DNA sequence: TGCGCCAGCAGCCCCACTGTAAGTTTCTATGAGCAGTTCTTC.

The chain combines TRBV6-6 with TRBJ1-2; D possibly corresponds to TRBD1 (5 bases). V was cut by 8 bases and J by 8 bases, with 18 bases left in between. The V gene's germline CDR1 is MNHNY and CDR2 SVGAGI (reference sequence). The CDR3 is made up of 13 amino acids. The CDR3 protein is CASLQRGRGGYTF. DNA for the CDR3: TGTGCCAGCCTCCAACGGGGGAGGGGAGGCTACACCTTC.

This rearrangement joins TRBV19 to TRBJ2-7; 8 bases are shared with TRBD1. The V gene's germline CDR1 is LNHDA and CDR2 SQIVND (reference sequence). J gave up 5 bases and V 4 bases, and 7 bases lay outside the gene matches. There are 14 residues in the CDR3. This chain's CDR3 is CASSTRQGSNEQYF. Written as DNA, the CDR3 is TGTGCCAGTAGTACTAGACAGGGGTCCAACGAGCAGTACTTC.

This clone was counted a few times. This rearrangement joins TRBV4-1 to TRBJ2-7, with D perhaps matching TRBD1 (6 bases). Deletions cut 1 base from V and 0 bases from J, with 10 bases between. The CDR3 has 15 amino acids. Germline assignment: CDR1 MGHRA and CDR2 YSYEKL. CDR3 sequence reads: CASSQARGGSYEQYF. Here the CDR3 DNA reads TGCGCCAGCAGCCAAGCGAGAGGGGGCTCCTACGAGCAGTACTTC.

The chain links TRBV12-2 to TRBJ2-7; the table's D gene call, TRBD1, was not cross checked with the DNA. TRBV12-2 is a recognized pseudogene. The CDR3 spans 16 residues. The CDR3: CASRLDRRTKTYEQYF. CDR3 coding DNA: TGTGCAAGTCGCTTAGACCGCCGGACAAAAACCTACGAGCAGTACTTC.

The V call is TRBV7-9, the J call TRBJ1-5; possibly TRBD1 for D (6 bases). Per germline, CDR1 SEHNR and CDR2 FQNEAQ (reference sequence). The length of the CDR3 is 17 residues. V was pared by 1 base and J by 0 bases, with 13 bases between. The CDR3 region is CASSLGGGEGSNQPQHF. For the CDR3, the DNA is TGTGCCAGCAGCTTAGGTGGGGGCGAAGGTAGCAATCAGCCCCAGCATTTT.

This chain uses TRBV9 with TRBJ2-1, with D possibly matching TRBD1 (5 bases). With 4 bases removed from V and 8 bases from J, the gap between germline ends came to 16 bases. The CDR3 has 14 amino acids. Germline V gene data show CDR1 as SGDLS and CDR2 as YYNGEE. The chain's CDR3 is CASSYLGRGDEQFF. The CDR3 nucleotides read TGTGCCAGCAGCTACCTGGGGCGCGGAGATGAGCAGTTCTTC. The complete variable domain, with remaining parts taken from reference TRBV9 and TRBJ2-1, reads DSGVTQTPKHLITATGQRVTLRCSPRSGDLSVYWYQQSLDQGLQFLIQYYNGEERAKGNILERFSAQQFPDLHSELNLSSLELGDSALYFCASSYLGRGDEQFFGPGTRLTVL.

The chain has TRBV4-1 and TRBJ1-2; perhaps TRBD1 as D (5 bases). The V gene's germline CDR1 is MGHRA and CDR2 YSYEKL. Trimming shortened V by 1 base and J by 3 bases, and 15 bases separated the two germline ends. This CDR3 spans 16 amino acids. CDR3 sequence: CASSQGGGRVDYGYTF. DNA for the CDR3: TGCGCCAGCAGCCAAGGGGGTGGCAGGGTGGACTATGGCTACACCTTC.